A selection of T cell receptor beta chains follows, all from one sample in a study of T cell repertoires in cytomegalovirus infection. Antigen specificity for these receptors is unknown. Using its own MiXCR run on the reads, TCRdb lists one record per CDR3 protein. The data show roughly 800,000 distinct CDR3 sequences, almost 30% seen once. The specimen was cultured CD8+ T cells from PBMCs, collected from culture after CMV antigen stimulation. The receptors were gathered from a human donor in good health (CMV status not recorded). Some clones in this sample may be carry-over from other donors' samples. The CDR3 runs from the conserved cysteine through the conserved F or W. D genes are given only for firm matches. Where a row states a size, it is once, few, many or the class of an expanded clone; other rows omit it.

TRBV6-5,TRBJ1-3,.,many,TGTGCCAGCAGTTACGCGGGCTCTGGAAACACCATATATTTT,CASSYAGSGNTIYF
TRBV7-9,TRBJ1-1,.,many,TGTGCCACTTCTTCCTTCCGGGGGAACACTGAAGCTTTCTTT,CATSSFRGNTEAFF
TRBV6-8,TRBJ1-4,TRBD1,.,TGTGCCAGCAGTTCTACAGGGGGCGCAGGGGAAAAACTGTTTTTT,CASSSTGGAGEKLFF
TRBV7-9,TRBJ1-4,TRBD1,few,TGTGCCAGCCCGGGACAGGGGGATGGAGTTGAAGAAAAACTGTTTTTT,CASPGQGDGVEEKLFF
TRBV19,TRBJ2-1,TRBD1,.,TGTGCCAGTAAGGGACAGGGACGAAAGTGGGGGGAGCAGTTCTTC,CASKGQGRKWGEQFF
TRBV7-2,TRBJ2-1,TRBD2,many,TGTGCCAGCAGCTTAGCGTGGGGAGGGAATGAGCAGTTCTTC,CASSLAWGGNEQFF
TRBV6-1,TRBJ2-6,.,few,TGTGCCAGCAGTAGCCGGACCTCTGGGGCCAACGTCCTGACTTTC,CASSSRTSGANVLTF
TRBV27,TRBJ1-3,TRBD1,.,TGTGCCAGCAGTACCGGATTGGGACAGGGGATGGGAAACACCATATATTTT,CASSTGLGQGMGNTIYF
TRBV7-2,TRBJ1-2,.,few,TGTGCCAGCAGCTCCCTAAGATGGAAGCGCTATGGCTACACCTTC,CASSSLRWKRYGYTF
TRBV7-6,TRBJ1-5,.,.,TGTGCCAGCAGCTTACAGGGACCCAGGGCCCAGCATTTT,CASSLQGPRAQHF
TRBV19,TRBJ1-2,.,.,TGTGCCACGACCAACAGCTATGGCTACACCTTC,CATTNSYGYTF
TRBV5-1,TRBJ1-1,.,.,TGCGCCAGCAGCTTCTCTAAAGCCACTGAAGCTTTCTTT,CASSFSKATEAFF
TRBV12-3/TRBV12-4,TRBJ2-5,.,few,TGTGCCAGCAGTTGGAACAAGGGGGGGGAGACCCAGTACTTC,CASSWNKGGETQYF
TRBV7-2,TRBJ1-5,TRBD1,many,TGTGCCAGCAGCTTAGCCCCCGGGACAGGGGACGATCAGCCCCAGCATTTT,CASSLAPGTGDDQPQHF
TRBV11-2,TRBJ2-5,.,many,TGTGCCAGCAGCCCTAGAGGCTGGCGGAGGGAGACCCAGTACTTC,CASSPRGWRRETQYF
TRBV5-6,TRBJ2-2,.,.,TGTGCCAGCAGCAGCGGCCGGGTCAGCACCGGGGAGCTGTTTTTT,CASSSGRVSTGELFF
TRBV27,TRBJ2-7,.,few,TGTGCCAGCAGTTCTACAGAAAGCTCCTACGAGCAGTACTTC,CASSSTESSYEQYF
TRBV12-3/TRBV12-4,TRBJ1-2,.,few,TGTGCCAGCAGTTTAGGCAGGGCCATGGATGGCTACACCTTC,CASSLGRAMDGYTF
TRBV27,TRBJ1-6,.,few,TGTGCCAGCAGTTTATTAACGGACGGCTCACCCCTCCACTTT,CASSLLTDGSPLHF
TRBV29-1,TRBJ2-1,.,.,TGCAGCGTTGTGACGCACTCCCCCAATGAGCAGTTCTTC,CSVVTHSPNEQFF
TRBV12-5,TRBJ2-1,.,.,TGTGCTAGTGGTTTGGTAGGGGGTGAGCAGTTCTTC,CASGLVGGEQFF
TRBV5-4,TRBJ2-2,.,few,TGTGCAGAAACGGACGGTAGCGGGGAGCTGTTTTTT,CAETDGSGELFF
TRBV6-5,TRBJ2-1,TRBD2,few,TGTGCCAGCAGTTACTCGAGTATCCCGACTAGCAGTAGCTCCTACAATGAGCAGTTCTTC,CASSYSSIPTSSSSYNEQFF
TRBV27,TRBJ2-5,TRBD2,.,TGTGCCAGCAGAACCGGGGGGGCCCAAGAGACCCAGTACTTC,CASRTGGAQETQYF
TRBV7-8,TRBJ1-5,.,many,TGTGCCAGCAGCTTATACGCAGGTGATAGCAATCAGCCCCAGCATTTT,CASSLYAGDSNQPQHF
TRBV27,TRBJ2-2,TRBD1,.,TGTGCCAGCACCTACAGGGGGCGGAGCGGGGAGCTGTTTTTT,CASTYRGRSGELFF